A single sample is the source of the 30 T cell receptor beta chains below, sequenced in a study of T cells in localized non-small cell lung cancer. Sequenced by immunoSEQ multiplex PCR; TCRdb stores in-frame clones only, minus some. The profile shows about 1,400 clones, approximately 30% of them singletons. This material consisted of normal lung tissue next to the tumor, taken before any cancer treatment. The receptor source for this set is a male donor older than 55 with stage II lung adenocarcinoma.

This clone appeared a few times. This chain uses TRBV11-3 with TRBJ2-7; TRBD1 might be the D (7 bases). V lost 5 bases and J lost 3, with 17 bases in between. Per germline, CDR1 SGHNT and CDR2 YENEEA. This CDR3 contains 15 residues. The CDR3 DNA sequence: TGTGCCAGCAGCATCACAGGGGACTCCTACTACGAGCAGTACTTC. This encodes CASSITGDSYYEQYF.

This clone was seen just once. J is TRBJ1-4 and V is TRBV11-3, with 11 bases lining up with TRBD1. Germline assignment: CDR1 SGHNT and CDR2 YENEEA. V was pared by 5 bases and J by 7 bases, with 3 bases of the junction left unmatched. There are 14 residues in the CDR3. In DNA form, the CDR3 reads TGTGCCAGCAGCCGGGACAGGGGGAGTGAAAAACTGTTTTTT. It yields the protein CASSRDRGSEKLFF.

The DNA of the CDR3 is TGTGCCAGCAGCTTCGGAGGGAGGTACAATGAGCAGTTCTTC. It encodes CASSFGGRYNEQFF. The chain combines TRBV11-3 with TRBJ2-1; possibly TRBD2 for D (6 bases). The CDR3 sequence is 14 residues long. Germline V gene lookup returns CDR1 SGHNT and CDR2 YENEEA. The V and J ends lost 3 bases and 4 bases respectively, with 10 bases between them.

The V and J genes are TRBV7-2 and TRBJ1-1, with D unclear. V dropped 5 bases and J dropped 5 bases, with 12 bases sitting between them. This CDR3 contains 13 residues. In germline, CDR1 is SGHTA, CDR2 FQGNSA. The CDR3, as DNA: TGTGCCAGCAGCCTAGGGATCACGACTGAAGCTTTCTTT. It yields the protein CASSLGITTEAFF.

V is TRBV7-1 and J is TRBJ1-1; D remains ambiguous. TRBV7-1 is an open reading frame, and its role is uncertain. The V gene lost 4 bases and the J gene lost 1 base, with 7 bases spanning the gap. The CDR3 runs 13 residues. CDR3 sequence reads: CASSLTQNTEAFF. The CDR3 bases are TGTGCCAGCAGCTTAACACAGAACACTGAAGCTTTCTTT.

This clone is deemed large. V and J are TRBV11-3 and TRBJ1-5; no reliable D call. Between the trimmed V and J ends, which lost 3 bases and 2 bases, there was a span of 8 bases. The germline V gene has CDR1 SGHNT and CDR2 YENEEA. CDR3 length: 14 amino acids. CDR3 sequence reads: CASSLGGGNQPQHF. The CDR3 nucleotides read TGTGCCAGCAGCTTGGGCGGAGGCAATCAGCCCCAGCATTTT.

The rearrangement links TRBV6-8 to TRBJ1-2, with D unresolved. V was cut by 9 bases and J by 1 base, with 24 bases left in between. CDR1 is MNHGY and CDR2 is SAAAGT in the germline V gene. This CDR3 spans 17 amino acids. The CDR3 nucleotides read TGTGCCAGTCATCAAGGGATAGGGTATGGCTTTAACTATGGCTACACCTTC. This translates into CASHQGIGYGFNYGYTF.

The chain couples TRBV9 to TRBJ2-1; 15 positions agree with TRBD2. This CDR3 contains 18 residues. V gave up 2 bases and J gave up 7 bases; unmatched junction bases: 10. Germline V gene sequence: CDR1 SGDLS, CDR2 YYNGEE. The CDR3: CASSVGTSGRLVRNEQFF. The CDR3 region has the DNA TGTGCCAGCAGCGTCGGGACTAGCGGGAGGTTAGTCAGAAATGAGCAGTTCTTC.

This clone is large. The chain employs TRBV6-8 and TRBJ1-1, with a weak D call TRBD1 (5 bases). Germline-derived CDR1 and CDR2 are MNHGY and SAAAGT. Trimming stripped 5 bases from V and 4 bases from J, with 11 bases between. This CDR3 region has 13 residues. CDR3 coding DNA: TGTGCCAGCAGTGTTCGACAGTCCACTGAAGCTTTCTTT. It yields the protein CASSVRQSTEAFF.

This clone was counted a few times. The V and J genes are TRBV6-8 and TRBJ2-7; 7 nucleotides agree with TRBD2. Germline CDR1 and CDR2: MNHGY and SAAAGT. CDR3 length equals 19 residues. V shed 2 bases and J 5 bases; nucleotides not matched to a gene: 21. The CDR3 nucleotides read TGTGCCAGCAGTTACAGTCCCCTAGCGGCGACCCTAAATAGAGACGAGCAGTACTTC. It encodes CASSYSPLAATLNRDEQYF.

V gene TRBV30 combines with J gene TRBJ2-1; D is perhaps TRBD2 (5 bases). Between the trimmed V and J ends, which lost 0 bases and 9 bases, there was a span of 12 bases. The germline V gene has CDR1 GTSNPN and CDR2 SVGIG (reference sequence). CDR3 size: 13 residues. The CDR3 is CAWSVLGEGEQFF. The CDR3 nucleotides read TGTGCCTGGAGTGTACTAGGCGAGGGTGAGCAGTTCTTC.

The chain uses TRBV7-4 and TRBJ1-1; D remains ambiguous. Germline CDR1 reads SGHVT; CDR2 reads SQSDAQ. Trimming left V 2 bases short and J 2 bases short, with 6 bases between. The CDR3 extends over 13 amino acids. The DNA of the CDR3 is TGTGCCAGCAGCTTAACCCCTAACACTGAAGCTTTCTTT. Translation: CASSLTPNTEAFF.

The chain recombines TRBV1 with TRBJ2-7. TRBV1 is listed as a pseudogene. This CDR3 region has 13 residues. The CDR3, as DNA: TGCGCCAGCAGCCATAACGTTCAAGGCGAGCAGTACTTC. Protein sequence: CASSHNVQGEQYF.

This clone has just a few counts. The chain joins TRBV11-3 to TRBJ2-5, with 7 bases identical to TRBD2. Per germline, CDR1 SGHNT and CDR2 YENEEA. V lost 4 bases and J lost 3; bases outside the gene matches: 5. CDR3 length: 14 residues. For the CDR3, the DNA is TGTGCCAGCAGCTCACGGGGGGTGGAAGAGACCCAGTACTTC. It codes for CASSSRGVEETQYF.

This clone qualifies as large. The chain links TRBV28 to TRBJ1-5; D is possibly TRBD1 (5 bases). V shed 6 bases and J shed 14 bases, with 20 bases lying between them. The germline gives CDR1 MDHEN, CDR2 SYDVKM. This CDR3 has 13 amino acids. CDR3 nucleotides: TGTGCCAGCAGGGACACCGGATTTTCCGGCAAGCATTTT. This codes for CASRDTGFSGKHF.

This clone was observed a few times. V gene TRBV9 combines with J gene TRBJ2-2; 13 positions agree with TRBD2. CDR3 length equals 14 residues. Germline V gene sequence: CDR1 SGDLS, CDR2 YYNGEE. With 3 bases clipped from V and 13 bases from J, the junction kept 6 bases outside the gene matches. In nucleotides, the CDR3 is TGTGCCAGCAGCGAAGGACTAGCGGGAGTTGGGCTGTTTTTT. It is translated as CASSEGLAGVGLFF.

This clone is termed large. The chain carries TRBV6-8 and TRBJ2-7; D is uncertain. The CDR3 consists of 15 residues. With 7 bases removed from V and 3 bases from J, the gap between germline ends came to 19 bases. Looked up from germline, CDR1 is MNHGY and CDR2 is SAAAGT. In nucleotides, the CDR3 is TGTGCCAGCACCACGGCTCTGAACGGATACTACGAGCAGTACTTC. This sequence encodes CASTTALNGYYEQYF.

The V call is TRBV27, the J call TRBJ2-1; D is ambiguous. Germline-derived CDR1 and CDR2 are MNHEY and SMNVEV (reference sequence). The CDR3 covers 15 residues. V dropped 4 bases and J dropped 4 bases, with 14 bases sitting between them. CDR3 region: CASSSVDSVYNEQFF. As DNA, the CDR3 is TGTGCCAGCAGTTCTGTAGATTCCGTTTACAATGAGCAGTTCTTC.

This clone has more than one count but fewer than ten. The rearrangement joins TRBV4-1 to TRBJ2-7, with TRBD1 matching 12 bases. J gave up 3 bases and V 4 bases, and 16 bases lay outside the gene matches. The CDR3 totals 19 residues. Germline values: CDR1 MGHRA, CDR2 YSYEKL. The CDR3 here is CASSPLGRDRGPKSYEQYF. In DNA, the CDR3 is TGCGCCAGCAGCCCCTTAGGTAGGGACAGGGGGCCAAAGAGCTACGAGCAGTACTTC.

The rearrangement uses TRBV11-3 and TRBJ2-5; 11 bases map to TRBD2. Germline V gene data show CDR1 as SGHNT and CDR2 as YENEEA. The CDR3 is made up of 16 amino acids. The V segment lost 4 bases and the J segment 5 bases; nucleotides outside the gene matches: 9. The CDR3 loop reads CASSSLAGGYRETQYF. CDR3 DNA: TGTGCCAGCAGCTCTCTAGCGGGAGGTTATCGGGAGACCCAGTACTTC.

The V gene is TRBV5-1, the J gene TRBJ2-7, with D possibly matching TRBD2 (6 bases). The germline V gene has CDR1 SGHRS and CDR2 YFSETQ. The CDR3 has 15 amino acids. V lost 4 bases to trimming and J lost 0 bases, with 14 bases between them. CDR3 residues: CASSLGGKLSYEQYF. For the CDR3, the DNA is TGCGCCAGCAGCCTCGGCGGGAAACTCTCCTACGAGCAGTACTTC.

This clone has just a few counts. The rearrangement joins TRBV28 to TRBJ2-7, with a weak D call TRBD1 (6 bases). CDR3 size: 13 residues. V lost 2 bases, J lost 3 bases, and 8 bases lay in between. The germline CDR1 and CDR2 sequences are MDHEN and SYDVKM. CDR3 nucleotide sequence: TGTGCCAGCAGTTTACGGGACAACTACGAGCAGTACTTC. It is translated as CASSLRDNYEQYF. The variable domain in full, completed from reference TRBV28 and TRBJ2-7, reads DVKVTQSSRYLVKRTGEKVFLECVQDMDHENMFWYRQDPGLGLRLIYFSYDVKMKEKGDIPEGYSVSREKKERFSLILESASTNQTSMYLCASSLRDNYEQYFGPGTRLTVT.

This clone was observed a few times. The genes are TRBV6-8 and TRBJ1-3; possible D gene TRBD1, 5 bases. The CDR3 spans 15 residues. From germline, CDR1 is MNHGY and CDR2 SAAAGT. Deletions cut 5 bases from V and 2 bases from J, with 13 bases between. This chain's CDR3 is CASSDKRGAGNTIYF. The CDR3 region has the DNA TGTGCCAGCAGTGACAAAAGGGGTGCTGGAAACACCATATATTTT.

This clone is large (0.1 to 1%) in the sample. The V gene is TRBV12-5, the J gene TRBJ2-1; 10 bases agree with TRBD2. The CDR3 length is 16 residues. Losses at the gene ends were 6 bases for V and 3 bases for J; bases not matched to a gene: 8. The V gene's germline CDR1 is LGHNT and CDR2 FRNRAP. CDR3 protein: CASGPEGLARYNEQFF. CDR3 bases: TGTGCTAGTGGCCCCGAGGGACTAGCGCGCTACAATGAGCAGTTCTTC. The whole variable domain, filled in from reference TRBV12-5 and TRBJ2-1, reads DARVTQTPRHKVTEMGQEVTMRCQPILGHNTVFWYRQTMMQGLELLAYFRNRAPLDDSGMPKDRFSAEMPDATLATLKIQPSEPRDSAVYFCASGPEGLARYNEQFFGPGTRLTVL.

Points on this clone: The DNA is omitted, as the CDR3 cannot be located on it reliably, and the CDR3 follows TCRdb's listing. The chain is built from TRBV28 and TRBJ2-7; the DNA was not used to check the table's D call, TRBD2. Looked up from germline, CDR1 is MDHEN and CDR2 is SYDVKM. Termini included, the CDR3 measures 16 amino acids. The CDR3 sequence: CASSSSTSPGLGEQYF.

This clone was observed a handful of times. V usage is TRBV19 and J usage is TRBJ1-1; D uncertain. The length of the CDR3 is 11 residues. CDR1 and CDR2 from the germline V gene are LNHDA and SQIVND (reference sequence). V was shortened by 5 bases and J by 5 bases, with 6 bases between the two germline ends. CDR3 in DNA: TGTGCCAGTAGTTGGGTTACTGAAGCTTTCTTT. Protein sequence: CASSWVTEAFF.

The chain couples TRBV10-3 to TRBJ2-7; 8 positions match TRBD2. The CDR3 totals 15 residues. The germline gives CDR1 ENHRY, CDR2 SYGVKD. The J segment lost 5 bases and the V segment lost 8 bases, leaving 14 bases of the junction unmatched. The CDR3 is CAIGGWGLGPDEQYF. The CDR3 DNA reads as TGTGCCATCGGGGGGTGGGGACTAGGTCCTGACGAGCAGTACTTC.

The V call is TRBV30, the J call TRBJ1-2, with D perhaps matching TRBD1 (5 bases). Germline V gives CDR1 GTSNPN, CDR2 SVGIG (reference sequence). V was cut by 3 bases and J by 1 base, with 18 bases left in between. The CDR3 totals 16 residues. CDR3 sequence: CAWRDTAGTNNYGYTF. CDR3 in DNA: TGTGCCTGGAGAGATACGGCCGGGACTAATAACTATGGCTACACCTTC.

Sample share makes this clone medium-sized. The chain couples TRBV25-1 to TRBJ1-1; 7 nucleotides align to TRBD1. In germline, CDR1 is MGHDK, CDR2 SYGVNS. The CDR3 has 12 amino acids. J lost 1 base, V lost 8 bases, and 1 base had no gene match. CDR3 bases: TGTGCCAGCCGGACAGGGAACACTGAAGCTTTCTTT. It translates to CASRTGNTEAFF.

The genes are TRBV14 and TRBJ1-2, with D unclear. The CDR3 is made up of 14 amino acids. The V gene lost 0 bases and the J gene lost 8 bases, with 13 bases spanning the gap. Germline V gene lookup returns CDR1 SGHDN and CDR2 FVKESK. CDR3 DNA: TGTGCCAGCAGCCAAGATCTAGGCCTCGGAGGCTACACCTTC. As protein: CASSQDLGLGGYTF.